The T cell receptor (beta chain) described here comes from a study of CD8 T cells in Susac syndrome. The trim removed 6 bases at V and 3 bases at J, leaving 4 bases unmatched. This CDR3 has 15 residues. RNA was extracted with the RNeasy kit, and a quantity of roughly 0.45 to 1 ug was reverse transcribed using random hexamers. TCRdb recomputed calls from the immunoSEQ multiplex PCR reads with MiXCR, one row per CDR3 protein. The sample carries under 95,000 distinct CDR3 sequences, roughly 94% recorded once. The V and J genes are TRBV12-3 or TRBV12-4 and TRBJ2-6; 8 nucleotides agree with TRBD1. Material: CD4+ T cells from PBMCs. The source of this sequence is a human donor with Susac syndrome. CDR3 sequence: CASSQGAGGANVLTF. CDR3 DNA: TGTGCCAGCAGCCAGGGGGCTGGTGGGGCCAACGTCCTGACTTTC.